This TCR beta chain was retrieved from a study of neurological immune-mediated disorders. TCRdb used MiXCR to reprocess the 5' RACE reads, holding one entry per CDR3 protein. The sample has about 66,000 distinct CDR3 sequences; 4.5% are singletons. This CDR3 region has 14 residues. From germline, CDR1 is SGHRS and CDR2 YFSETQ. V was trimmed by 4 bases and J by 8 bases, leaving 18 bases between them. The table lists this clonotype with many counts. Its target is not known. Study-level points and caveats: Among 34 multiple sclerosis patients, 18 had repertoires that phylogenetic grouping placed in one related-CDR3 cluster, a possible signature.

The chain is built from TRBV5-1 and TRBJ1-2; D is unclear. This clonotype was sampled from a young man with multiple sclerosis. The material sequenced was PBMCs. This CDR3 reads CASSLQTELGGYTF. Here the CDR3 DNA reads TGCGCCAGCAGCCTCCAGACTGAGCTGGGAGGCTACACCTTC.